The rows below give T cell receptor beta chains drawn from one sample of a study of cytomegalovirus exposure and HLA in healthy donors. This table comes from immunoSEQ multiplex PCR, and its TCRdb copy is limited to in-frame clones, with some not included. This table holds a few hundred thousand clones, around 80% found once. Input material: PBMCs. The source of these receptors is an older woman in good health and CMV-seropositive. Each CDR3 is given with its conserved first and last residue. A D gene is named only where the DNA matches it firmly. Clone sizes are given selectively: once, few, many, or a class where the clone is expanded.

>TRBV5-6|NA|TRBJ2-7|12|NA
CASSLMGYEQYF
TGTGCCAGCAGCTTGATGGGCTACGAACAGTACTTC
>TRBV28|NA|TRBJ2-7|15|TRBD2
CASINPLAGGYEQYF
TGTGCCAGCATCAATCCCTTAGCGGGAGGTTACGAGCAGTACTTC
>TRBV19|NA|TRBJ2-2|16|TRBD2
CASSTPGLALTGELFF
TGTGCCAGTAGCACTCCGGGACTAGCGCTCACCGGGGAGCTGTTTTTT
>TRBV6-5|NA|TRBJ1-2|13|TRBD1
CASSDWTGRGYTF
TGTGCCAGCAGTGACTGGACAGGGAGGGGCTACACCTTC
>TRBV5-1|NA|TRBJ1-6|15|TRBD1
CASSLAHRGNSPLHF
TGCGCCAGCAGCTTGGCTCACAGGGGAAATTCACCCCTCCACTTT
>TRBV6-1|NA|TRBJ1-2|15|NA
CASSEGATENYGYTF
TGTGCCAGCAGTGAAGGTGCGACGGAGAACTATGGCTACACCTTC
>TRBV6-5|once|TRBJ2-1|8|NA
CASGAEFF
TGTGCCAGCGGGGCAGAGTTCTTC
>TRBV9|NA|TRBJ2-5|15|NA
CASSLDSAGRRTQYF
TGTGCCAGCAGCCTAGATTCCGCGGGGAGGAGAACCCAGTACTTC
>TRBV6-9|NA|TRBJ1-2|17|NA
CASSYQPTATHNYGYTF
TGTGCCAGCAGTTACCAACCGACAGCGACCCATAACTATGGCTACACCTTC
>TRBV4-2|NA|TRBJ2-7|17|TRBD2
CASCMGGVGTSSYEQYF
TGTGCCAGCTGTATGGGGGGCGTAGGGACTAGTTCATACGAGCAGTACTTC
>TRBV18|NA|TRBJ1-3|15|NA
CASSVAEFSGNTIYF
TGTGCCAGCTCAGTCGCGGAGTTCTCTGGAAACACCATATATTTT
>TRBV15|NA|TRBJ1-3|17|TRBD1
CATSRDLTGGSGNTIYF
TGTGCCACCAGCAGAGATCTGACAGGGGGATCTGGAAACACCATATATTTT
>TRBV13|NA|TRBJ1-3|14|NA
CASSLTDRGNTIYF
TGTGCCAGCAGCTTAACCGACAGGGGAAACACCATATATTTT
>TRBV5-4|NA|TRBJ2-1|18|TRBD2
CASSPRTSGPLSYNEQFF
TGTGCCAGCAGCCCCAGGACTAGCGGGCCCCTCTCCTACAATGAGCAGTTCTTC
>TRBV5-5|NA|TRBJ1-3|15|NA
CASSLQDRSGNTIYF
TGTGCCAGCAGCTTACAGGATCGCTCTGGAAACACCATATATTTT
>TRBV27|NA|TRBJ2-1|14|NA
CASSAGQQYGEQFF
TGTGCCAGCAGTGCGGGACAGCAATACGGTGAGCAGTTCTTC
>TRBV5-6|NA|TRBJ1-2|14|NA
CASSLTGEIYGYTF
TGTGCCAGCAGCCTGACGGGGGAGATTTATGGCTACACCTTC
>TRBV16|few|TRBJ1-5|14|TRBD1
CASSLNRGNQPQHF
TGTGCCAGCAGCCTTAACAGGGGAAATCAGCCCCAGCATTTT
>TRBV5-6|once|TRBJ1-1|12|NA
CASSLVGGEAFF
TGTGCCAGCAGCTTGGTGGGGGGAGAAGCTTTCTTT
>TRBV7-9|NA|TRBJ2-7|17|TRBD2
CASSFRGTSGNPYEQYF
TGTGCCAGCAGCTTCCGCGGGACTAGCGGGAACCCCTACGAGCAGTACTTC
>TRBV5-1|few|TRBJ1-2|14|TRBD1
CASSTGTGVYGYTF
TGCGCCAGCAGCACGGGGACAGGGGTATATGGCTACACCTTC
>TRBV21-1|NA|TRBJ2-2|16|NA
CASSKVRQGNTGELFF
TGTGCCAGCAGCAAAGTACGCCAGGGTAACACCGGGGAGCTGTTTTTT
>TRBV7-7|NA|TRBJ2-1|14|TRBD2
CASSIRLADNEQFF
TGTGCCAGCAGCATCCGACTAGCGGACAATGAGCAGTTCTTC
>TRBV5-1|NA|TRBJ1-2|15|TRBD1
CASSLELGRGAGYTF
TGCGCCAGCAGCTTGGAGCTTGGCAGGGGGGCTGGCTACACCTTC
>TRBV7-9|NA|TRBJ1-1|11|NA
CASSPYTEAFF
TGTGCCAGCAGCCCATACACTGAAGCTTTCTTT
>TRBV28|NA|TRBJ2-7|15|TRBD1
CASSPSTGTGGQQYF
TGTGCCAGCAGTCCTTCCACCGGGACAGGGGGTCAGCAGTACTTC
>TRBV5-1|once|TRBJ1-6|14|TRBD1
CASSITGDRSPLHF
TGCGCCAGCAGCATTACAGGGGATCGGTCACCCCTCCACTTT
>TRBV12-5|NA|TRBJ2-1|12|NA
CASGLPGNEQFF
TGTGCTAGTGGTTTGCCAGGGAATGAGCAGTTCTTC
>TRBV29-1|few|TRBJ2-1|14|NA
CSVYRLDRSNEQFF
TGCAGCGTCTACAGACTAGATCGTAGCAATGAGCAGTTCTTC
>TRBV2|NA|TRBJ2-7|13|TRBD2
CARTTSGSYEQYF
TGTGCCAGGACGACTAGCGGGAGTTACGAGCAGTACTTC
>TRBV6-1|few|TRBJ2-7|14|NA
CASSAGGGGYEQYF
TGTGCCAGCAGTGCCGGGGGAGGGGGCTACGAGCAGTACTTC
>TRBV9|once|TRBJ2-1|15|TRBD2
CASSVGTSGHNEQFF
TGTGCCAGCAGCGTTGGGACTAGCGGACACAATGAGCAGTTCTTC
>TRBV5-1|NA|TRBJ2-5|17|TRBD1
CASSWAKGQGGQETQYF
TGCGCCAGCAGCTGGGCTAAGGGACAGGGAGGGCAAGAGACCCAGTACTTC
>TRBV27|NA|TRBJ1-4|13|NA
CASRPGIRGKLFF
TGTGCCAGCCGGCCAGGGATCAGAGGAAAACTGTTTTTT
>TRBV7-9|NA|TRBJ2-1|17|TRBD2
CASTPPRGLAGVNEQFF
TGTGCCAGCACCCCCCCCCGAGGACTAGCGGGAGTCAATGAGCAGTTCTTC
>TRBV6-1|once|TRBJ2-7|13|NA
CASSEVNRESPHF
TGTGCCAGCAGTGAAGTGAACAGGGAGTCCCCGCACTTC
>TRBV19|NA|TRBJ2-7|15|NA
CASRLIAVSSYEQYF
TGTGCCAGTAGGCTTATAGCGGTTAGCTCCTACGAGCAGTACTTC
>TRBV27|NA|TRBJ2-5|13|NA
CASSPIQQGTQYF
TGTGCCAGCAGTCCAATACAGCAGGGTACCCAGTACTTC
>TRBV20-1|NA|TRBJ1-1|11|NA
CSAELQGEAFF
TGCAGCGCCGAACTCCAGGGTGAAGCTTTCTTT
>TRBV7-6|NA|TRBJ2-1|16|TRBD2
CASSPQAGGVNNEQFF
TGTGCCAGCAGCCCCCAAGCGGGAGGAGTAAACAATGAGCAGTTCTTC
>TRBV13|NA|TRBJ2-7|14|TRBD1
CASSIRDRVGEQYF
TGTGCCAGCAGCATCCGGGACAGGGTAGGCGAGCAGTACTTC
>TRBV10-1|NA|TRBJ2-1|13|NA
CASTHPWGDEQFF
TGCGCCAGCACCCACCCTTGGGGGGATGAGCAGTTCTTC
>TRBV2|few|TRBJ2-7|13|TRBD1
CASSWTGSYEQYF
TGTGCCAGCAGTTGGACAGGGAGCTACGAGCAGTACTTC
>TRBV7-2|NA|TRBJ2-1|14|TRBD2
CASSLRREGYEQFF
TGTGCCAGCAGCTTAAGGCGGGAGGGGTATGAGCAGTTCTTC
>TRBV19|NA|TRBJ2-1|14|TRBD2
CASSKLARYNEQFF
TGTGCCAGTAGTAAACTAGCGCGGTACAATGAGCAGTTCTTC
>TRBV15|NA|TRBJ2-3|15|NA
CATSRDPSGTDTQYF
TGTGCCACCAGCAGAGATCCTAGCGGCACAGATACGCAGTATTTT
>TRBV28|NA|TRBJ1-1|16|TRBD1
CASTLQAGQGVTEAFF
TGTGCCAGTACTCTTCAAGCAGGACAGGGGGTAACTGAAGCTTTCTTT
>TRBV6-5|few|TRBJ1-1|14|TRBD1
CASSLGQMNTEAFF
TGTGCCAGCAGTTTGGGACAGATGAACACTGAAGCTTTCTTT
>TRBV27|NA|TRBJ1-1|14|NA
CASSLYRDSTEAFF
TGTGCCAGCAGTTTATACCGGGACTCGACTGAAGCTTTCTTT
>TRBV10-3|NA|TRBJ1-2|14|NA
CAISPSRVDYGYTF
TGTGCCATCAGCCCCAGCCGGGTTGACTATGGCTACACCTTC
>TRBV27|NA|TRBJ1-3|15|TRBD1
CASSLQGFSGNTIYF
TGTGCCAGCAGCCTACAGGGGTTCTCCGGAAACACCATATATTTT
>TRBV28|once|TRBJ2-7|14|NA
CASSFAGRVGWQYF
TGTGCCAGCAGTTTCGCGGGACGGGTCGGGTGGCAGTACTTC
>TRBV27|NA|TRBJ2-2|16|TRBD2
CASKAAGGSGTGELFF
TGTGCCAGCAAGGCAGCGGGAGGTTCGGGCACCGGGGAGCTGTTTTTT
>TRBV11-2|NA|TRBJ2-3|14|NA
CASSLVPGADTQYF
TGTGCCAGCAGCTTAGTCCCGGGAGCAGATACGCAGTATTTT